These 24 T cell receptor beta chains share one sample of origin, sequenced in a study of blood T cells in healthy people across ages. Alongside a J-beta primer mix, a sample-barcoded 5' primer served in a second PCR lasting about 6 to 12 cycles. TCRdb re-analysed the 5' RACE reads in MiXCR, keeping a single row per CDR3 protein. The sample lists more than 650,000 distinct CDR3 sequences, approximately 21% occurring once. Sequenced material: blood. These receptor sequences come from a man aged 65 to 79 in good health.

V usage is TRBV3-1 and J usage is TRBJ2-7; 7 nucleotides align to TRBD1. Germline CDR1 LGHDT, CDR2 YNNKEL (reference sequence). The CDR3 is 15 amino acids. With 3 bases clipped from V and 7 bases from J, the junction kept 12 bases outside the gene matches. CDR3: CASSHVRGPGGEQYF. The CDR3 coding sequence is TGTGCCAGCAGCCATGTCCGGGGCCCAGGGGGAGAGCAGTACTTC.

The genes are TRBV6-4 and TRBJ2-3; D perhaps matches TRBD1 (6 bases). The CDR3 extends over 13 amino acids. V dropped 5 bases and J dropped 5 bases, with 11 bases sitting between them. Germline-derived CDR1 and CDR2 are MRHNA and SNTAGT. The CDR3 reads CASSPTGKDTQYF. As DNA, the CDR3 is TGTGCCAGCAGTCCCACAGGGAAAGATACGCAGTATTTT.

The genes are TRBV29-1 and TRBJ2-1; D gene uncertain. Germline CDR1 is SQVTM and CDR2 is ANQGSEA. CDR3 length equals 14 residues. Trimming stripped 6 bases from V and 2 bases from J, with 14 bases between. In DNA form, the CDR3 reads TGCAGCGTCGGCCAACCCTCGACCTACAATGAGCAGTTCTTC. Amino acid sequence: CSVGQPSTYNEQFF.

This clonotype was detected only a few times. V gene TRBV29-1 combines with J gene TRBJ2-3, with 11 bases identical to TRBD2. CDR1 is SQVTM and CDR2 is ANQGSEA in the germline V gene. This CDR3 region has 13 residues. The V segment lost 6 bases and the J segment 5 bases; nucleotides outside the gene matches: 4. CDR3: CSVQLAGGDTQYF. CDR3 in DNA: TGCAGCGTGCAGCTAGCGGGAGGAGATACGCAGTATTTT.

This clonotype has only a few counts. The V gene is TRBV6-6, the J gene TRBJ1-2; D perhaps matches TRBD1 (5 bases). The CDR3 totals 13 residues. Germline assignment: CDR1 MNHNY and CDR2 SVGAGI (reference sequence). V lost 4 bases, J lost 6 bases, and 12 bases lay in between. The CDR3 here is CASSFRVGDGYTF. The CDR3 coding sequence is TGTGCCAGCAGTTTCAGGGTGGGTGATGGCTACACCTTC.

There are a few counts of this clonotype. CDR3 sequence: CASSFVAQASSYNEQFF. Written as DNA, the CDR3 is TGTGCCAGCAGCTTTGTCGCACAGGCGAGCTCCTACAATGAGCAGTTCTTC. V is TRBV13 and J is TRBJ2-1; a possible D gene is TRBD1 (5 bases). This CDR3 has 17 amino acids. Germline V gives CDR1 PRHDT, CDR2 FYEKMQ (reference sequence). Trimming left V 3 bases short and J 0 bases short, with 15 bases between.

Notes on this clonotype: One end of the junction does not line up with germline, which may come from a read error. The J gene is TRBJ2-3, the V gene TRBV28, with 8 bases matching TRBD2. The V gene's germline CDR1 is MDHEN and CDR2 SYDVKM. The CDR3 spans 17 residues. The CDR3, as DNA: TGTGCTAGCAGTTTTAGTTTTGGCGGGGGGCCCACAGATACGCAGTATTTT. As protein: CASSFSFGGGPTDTQYF.

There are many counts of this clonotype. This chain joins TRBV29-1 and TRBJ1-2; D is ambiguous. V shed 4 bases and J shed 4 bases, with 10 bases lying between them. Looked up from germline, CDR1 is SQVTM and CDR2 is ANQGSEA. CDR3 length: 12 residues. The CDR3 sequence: CSVVGPGYGYTF. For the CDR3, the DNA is TGCAGCGTTGTGGGCCCAGGCTATGGCTACACCTTC.

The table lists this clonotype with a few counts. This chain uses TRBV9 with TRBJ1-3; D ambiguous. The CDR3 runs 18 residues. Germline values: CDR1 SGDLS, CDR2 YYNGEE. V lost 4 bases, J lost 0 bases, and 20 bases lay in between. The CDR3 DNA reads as TGTGCCAGCAGCCCCGGTATTGGCAGACTTCACTCTGGAAACACCATATATTTT. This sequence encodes CASSPGIGRLHSGNTIYF.

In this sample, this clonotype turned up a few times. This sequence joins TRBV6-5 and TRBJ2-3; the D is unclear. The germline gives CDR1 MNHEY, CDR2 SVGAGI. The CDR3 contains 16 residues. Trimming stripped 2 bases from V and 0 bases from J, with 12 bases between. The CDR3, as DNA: TGTGCCAGCAGTTACGTCCGGCTCTCGAGCACAGATACGCAGTATTTT. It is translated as CASSYVRLSSTDTQYF.

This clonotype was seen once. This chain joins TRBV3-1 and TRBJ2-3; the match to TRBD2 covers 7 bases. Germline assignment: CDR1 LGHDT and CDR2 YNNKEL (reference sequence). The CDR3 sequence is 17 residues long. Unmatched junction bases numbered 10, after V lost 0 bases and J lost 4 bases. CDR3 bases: TGTGCCAGCAGCCAAGAATGGGGCGGGAGCACTTCAGATACGCAGTATTTT. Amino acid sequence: CASSQEWGGSTSDTQYF.

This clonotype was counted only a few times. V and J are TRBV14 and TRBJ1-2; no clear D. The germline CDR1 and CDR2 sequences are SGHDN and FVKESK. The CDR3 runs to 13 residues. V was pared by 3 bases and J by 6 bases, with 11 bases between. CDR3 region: CASSHANGDGYTF. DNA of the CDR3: TGTGCCAGCAGCCACGCTAACGGGGATGGCTACACCTTC. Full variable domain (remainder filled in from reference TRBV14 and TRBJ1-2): EAGVTQFPSHSVIEKGQTVTLRCDPISGHDNLYWYRRVMGKEIKFLLHFVKESKQDESGMPNNRFLAERTGGTYSTLKVQPAELEDSGVYFCASSHANGDGYTFGSGTRLTVV.

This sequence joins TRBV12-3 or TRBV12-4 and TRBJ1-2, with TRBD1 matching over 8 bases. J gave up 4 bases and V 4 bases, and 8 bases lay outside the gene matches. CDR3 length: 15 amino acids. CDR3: CASSSRGRGLYGYTF. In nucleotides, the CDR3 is TGTGCCAGCAGTTCCAGGGGGCGCGGGCTCTATGGCTACACCTTC.

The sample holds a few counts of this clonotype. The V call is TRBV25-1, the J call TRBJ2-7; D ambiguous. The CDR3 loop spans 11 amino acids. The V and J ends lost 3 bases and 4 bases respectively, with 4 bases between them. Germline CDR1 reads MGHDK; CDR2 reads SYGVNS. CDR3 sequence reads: CASSDGYEQYV. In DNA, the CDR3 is TGTGCCAGCAGTGACGGTTACGAGCAGTACGTC.

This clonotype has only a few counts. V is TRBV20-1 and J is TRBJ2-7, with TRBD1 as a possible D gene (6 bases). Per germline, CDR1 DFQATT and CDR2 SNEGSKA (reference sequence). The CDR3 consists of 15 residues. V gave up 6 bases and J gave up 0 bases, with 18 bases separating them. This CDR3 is CSAQTGQINSYEQYF. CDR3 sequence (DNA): TGCAGTGCACAAACCGGACAGATAAACTCCTACGAGCAGTACTTC.

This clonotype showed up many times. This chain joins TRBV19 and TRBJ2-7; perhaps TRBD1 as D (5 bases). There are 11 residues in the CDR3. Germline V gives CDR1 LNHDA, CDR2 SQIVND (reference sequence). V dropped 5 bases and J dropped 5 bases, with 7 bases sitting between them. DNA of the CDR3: TGTGCCAGTAGTGCAGGGAACGAGCAGTACGTC. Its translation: CASSAGNEQYV.

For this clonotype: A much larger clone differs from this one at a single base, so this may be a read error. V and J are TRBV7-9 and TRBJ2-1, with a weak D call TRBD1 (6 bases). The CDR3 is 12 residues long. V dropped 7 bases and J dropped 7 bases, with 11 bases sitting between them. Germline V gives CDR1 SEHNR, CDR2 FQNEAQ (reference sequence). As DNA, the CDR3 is TGTGCCAGCATCACACAGGGAAATGAGCAGTTCTTC. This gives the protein CASITQGNEQFF. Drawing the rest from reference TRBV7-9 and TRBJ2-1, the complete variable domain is DTGVSQNPRHKITKRGQNVTFRCDPISEHNRLYWYRQTLGQGPEFLTYFQNEAQLEKSRLLSDRFSAERPKGSFSTLEIQRTEQGDSAMYLCASITQGNEQFFGPGTRLTVL.

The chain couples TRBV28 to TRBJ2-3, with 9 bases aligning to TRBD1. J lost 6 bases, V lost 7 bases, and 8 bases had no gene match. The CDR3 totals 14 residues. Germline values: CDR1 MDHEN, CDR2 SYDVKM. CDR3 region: CASKAGTGSDTQYF. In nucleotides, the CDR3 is TGTGCCAGCAAAGCCGGGACAGGGAGCGATACGCAGTATTTT.

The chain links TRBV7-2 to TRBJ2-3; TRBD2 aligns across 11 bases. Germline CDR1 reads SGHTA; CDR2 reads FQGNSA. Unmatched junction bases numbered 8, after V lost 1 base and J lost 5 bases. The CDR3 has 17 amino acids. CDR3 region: CASSLEDSGRAGDTQYF. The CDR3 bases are TGTGCCAGCAGCTTAGAGGATAGCGGGAGGGCCGGAGATACGCAGTATTTT.

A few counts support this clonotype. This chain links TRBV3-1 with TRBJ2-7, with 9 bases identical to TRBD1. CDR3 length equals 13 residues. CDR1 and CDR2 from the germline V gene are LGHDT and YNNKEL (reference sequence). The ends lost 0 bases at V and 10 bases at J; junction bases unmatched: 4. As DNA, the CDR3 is TGTGCCAGCAGCCAAGAGGACAGGGGTCTACAGTACTTC. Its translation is CASSQEDRGLQYF.

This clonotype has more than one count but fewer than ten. The DNA for the CDR3 is TGTGCCAGCAGCCCCATTCGGGAGCGGGTCGAGCAGTTCTTC. Residues: CASSPIRERVEQFF. The chain is built from TRBV7-8 and TRBJ2-1; tentative D call: TRBD2 (6 bases). Between the trimmed V and J ends, which lost 5 bases and 10 bases, there was a span of 18 bases. The CDR3 extends over 14 amino acids. Germline assignment: CDR1 SGHVS and CDR2 FQNEAQ.

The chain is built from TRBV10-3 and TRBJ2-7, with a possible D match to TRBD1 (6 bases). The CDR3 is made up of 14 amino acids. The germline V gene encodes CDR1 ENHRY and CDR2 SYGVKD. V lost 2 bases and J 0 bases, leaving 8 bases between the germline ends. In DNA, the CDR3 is TGTGCCATCAGTGAGGGACAGAACTCCTACGAGCAGTACGTC. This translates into CAISEGQNSYEQYV.

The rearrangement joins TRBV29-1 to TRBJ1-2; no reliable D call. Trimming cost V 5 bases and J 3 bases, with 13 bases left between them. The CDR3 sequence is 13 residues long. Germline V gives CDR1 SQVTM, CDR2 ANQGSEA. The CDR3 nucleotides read TGCAGCGTTTCTCCCTCGGTGGACTATGGCTACACCTTC. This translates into CSVSPSVDYGYTF.

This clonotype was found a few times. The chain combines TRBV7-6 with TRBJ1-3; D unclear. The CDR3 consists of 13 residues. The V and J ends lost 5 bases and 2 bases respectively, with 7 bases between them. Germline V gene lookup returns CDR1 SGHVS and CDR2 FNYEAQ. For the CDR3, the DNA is TGTGCCAGCAGCATAGGGCCTGGAAACACCATATATTTT. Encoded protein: CASSIGPGNTIYF.